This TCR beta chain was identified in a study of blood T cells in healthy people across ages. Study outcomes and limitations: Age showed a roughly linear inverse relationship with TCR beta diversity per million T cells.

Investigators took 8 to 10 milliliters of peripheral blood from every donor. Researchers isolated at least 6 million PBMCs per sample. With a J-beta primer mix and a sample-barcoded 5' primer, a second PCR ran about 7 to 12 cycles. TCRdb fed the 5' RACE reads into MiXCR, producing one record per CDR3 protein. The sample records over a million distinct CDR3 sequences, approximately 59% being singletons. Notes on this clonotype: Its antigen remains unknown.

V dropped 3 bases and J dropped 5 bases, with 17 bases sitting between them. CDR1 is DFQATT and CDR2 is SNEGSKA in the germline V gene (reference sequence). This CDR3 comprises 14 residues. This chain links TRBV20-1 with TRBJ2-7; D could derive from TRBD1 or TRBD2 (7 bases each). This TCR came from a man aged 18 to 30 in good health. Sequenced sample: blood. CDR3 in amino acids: CSASSARGGHEQYF. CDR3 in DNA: TGCAGTGCTAGTTCGGCCAGGGGGGGCCACGAGCAGTACTTC.